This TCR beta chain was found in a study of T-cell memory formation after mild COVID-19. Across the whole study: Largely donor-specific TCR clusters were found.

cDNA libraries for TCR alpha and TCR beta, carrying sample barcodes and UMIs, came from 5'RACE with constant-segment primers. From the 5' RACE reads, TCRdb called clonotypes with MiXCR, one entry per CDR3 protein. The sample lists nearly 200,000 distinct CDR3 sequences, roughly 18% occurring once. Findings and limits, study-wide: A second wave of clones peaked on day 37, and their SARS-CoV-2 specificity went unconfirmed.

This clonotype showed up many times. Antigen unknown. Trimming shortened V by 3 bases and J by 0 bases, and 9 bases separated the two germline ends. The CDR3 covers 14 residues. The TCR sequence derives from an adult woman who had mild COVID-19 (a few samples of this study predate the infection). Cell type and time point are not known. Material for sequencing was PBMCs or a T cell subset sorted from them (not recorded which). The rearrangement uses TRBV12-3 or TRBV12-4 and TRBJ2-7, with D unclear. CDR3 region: CASSFQVPSYEQYF. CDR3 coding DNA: TGTGCCAGCAGTTTTCAGGTTCCCTCCTACGAGCAGTACTTC.